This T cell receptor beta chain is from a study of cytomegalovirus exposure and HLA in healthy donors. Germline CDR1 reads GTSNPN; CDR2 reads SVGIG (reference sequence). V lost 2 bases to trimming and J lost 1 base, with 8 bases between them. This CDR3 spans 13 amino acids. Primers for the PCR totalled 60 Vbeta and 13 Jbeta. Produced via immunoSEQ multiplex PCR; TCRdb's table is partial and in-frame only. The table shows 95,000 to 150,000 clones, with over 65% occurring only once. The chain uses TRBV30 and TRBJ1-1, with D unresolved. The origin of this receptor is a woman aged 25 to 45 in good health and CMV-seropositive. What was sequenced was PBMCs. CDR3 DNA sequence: TGTGCCTGGAGTAGAAAAGCGAACACTGAAGCTTTCTTT. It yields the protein CAWSRKANTEAFF.